Below, 25 T cell receptor beta chains from the same sample are listed, as sequenced in a study of identical twins. TCRdb re-called the 5' RACE reads through MiXCR, storing one row per CDR3 protein. The profile shows nearly 900,000 distinct CDR3 sequences, 9% to 15% of them singletons. This sample was shared with a second study, whose subject was yellow fever vaccine responses in identical twins.

Specimen: PBMCs. These receptors all come from a woman aged 18-30 years in good health.

This clonotype was detected a few times. The chain is built from TRBV28 and TRBJ1-2, with 7 bases aligning to TRBD1. J gave up 4 bases and V 7 bases, and 15 bases lay outside the gene matches. The CDR3 loop spans 16 amino acids. The germline CDR1 and CDR2 sequences are MDHEN and SYDVKM. The CDR3 nucleotides are TGTGCCAGCAACAACTTAGGGGGCACAACTCTCTATGGCTACACCTTC. Its translation: CASNNLGGTTLYGYTF.

V usage is TRBV20-1 and J usage is TRBJ2-5; 9 bases fit TRBD1. CDR1 DFQATT and CDR2 SNEGSKA come from the germline V gene (reference sequence). The CDR3 is 15 amino acids. J gave up 5 bases and V 0 bases, and 7 bases lay outside the gene matches. This CDR3 reads CSARDGGTGLETQYF. CDR3 DNA sequence: TGCAGTGCTAGAGATGGTGGGACAGGGCTGGAGACCCAGTACTTC.

Many counts were recorded for this clonotype. CDR3 sequence (DNA): TGCGCCAGCAGCGACGGACTACTCGGGGAGACCCAGTACTTC. Translation: CASSDGLLGETQYF. The chain joins TRBV5-1 to TRBJ2-5; D is perhaps TRBD2 (6 bases). The CDR3 has 14 amino acids. Germline lookup yields CDR1 SGHRS and CDR2 YFSETQ. Trimming stripped 4 bases from V and 5 bases from J, with 15 bases between.

This clonotype was recorded at least ten times. This rearrangement joins TRBV20-1 to TRBJ2-3, with a tentative D call TRBD2 (6 bases). Deletions cut 3 bases from V and 2 bases from J, with 21 bases between. CDR1 and CDR2 (germline): DFQATT, SNEGSKA (reference sequence). The CDR3 loop spans 17 amino acids. In DNA form, the CDR3 reads TGCAGTGCTAGGGGACTTAGTGGTGGAGGGAACACAGATACGCAGTATTTT. It translates to CSARGLSGGGNTDTQYF.

This clonotype was counted only a few times. The genes are TRBV3-1 and TRBJ2-3, with 12 bases aligning to TRBD2. CDR1 is LGHDT and CDR2 is YNNKEL in the germline V gene (reference sequence). The CDR3 is made up of 16 amino acids. Losses at the gene ends were 5 bases for V and 6 bases for J; bases not matched to a gene: 9. This CDR3 reads CASSRRLAGVTDTQYF. In nucleotides, the CDR3 is TGTGCCAGCAGCAGGCGACTAGCGGGAGTTACTGATACGCAGTATTTT.

This clonotype has a handful of counts. V is TRBV6-1 and J is TRBJ1-6; D ambiguous. The germline gives CDR1 MNHNS, CDR2 SASEGT. V lost 4 bases to trimming and J lost 3 bases, with 13 bases between them. The CDR3 is 16 amino acids. In nucleotides, the CDR3 is TGTGCCAGCAGTGCGGGATCTTGGGTCTATAATTCACCCCTCCACTTT. Translated, it gives CASSAGSWVYNSPLHF.

V usage is TRBV7-2 and J usage is TRBJ2-1; D may be TRBD2 (6 bases). The CDR3 runs to 12 residues. Germline V gene data show CDR1 as SGHTA and CDR2 as FQGNSA. V was trimmed by 5 bases and J by 9 bases, leaving 11 bases between them. CDR3 DNA sequence: TGTGCCAGCAGCGAGCTAGCGACTGAGCAGTTCTTC. Translated, it gives CASSELATEQFF.

This clonotype came up a few times. The genes are TRBV29-1 and TRBJ1-5; perhaps TRBD1 as D (5 bases). Germline lookup yields CDR1 SQVTM and CDR2 ANQGSEA. The V and J ends lost 4 bases and 1 base respectively, with 11 bases between them. CDR3 length equals 14 residues. The CDR3 coding sequence is TGCAGCGTTGCCAGGGATGGGAGCAATCAGCCCCAGCATTTT. This encodes CSVARDGSNQPQHF.

The chain links TRBV5-1 to TRBJ1-2; D is uncertain. Trimming left V 4 bases short and J 2 bases short, with 12 bases between. Germline lookup yields CDR1 SGHRS and CDR2 YFSETQ. The CDR3 extends over 14 amino acids. The CDR3 loop is CASSRTEANYGYTF. CDR3 sequence (DNA): TGCGCCAGCAGCCGGACGGAAGCCAACTATGGCTACACCTTC.

This clonotype was recorded at least ten times. This chain joins TRBV12-3 or TRBV12-4 and TRBJ2-1; no clear D gene. The CDR3 has 12 residues. The V end lost 5 bases, the J end lost 9 bases, and 11 bases lay between the germline ends. Here the CDR3 reads CASSQTATEQFF. The CDR3 DNA follows: TGTGCCAGCAGTCAGACGGCGACTGAGCAGTTCTTC.

V usage is TRBV29-1 and J usage is TRBJ2-7, with TRBD2 matching over 10 bases. CDR1 and CDR2 from the germline V gene are SQVTM and ANQGSEA. The CDR3 totals 13 residues. V shed 4 bases, J shed 3 bases, and the junction held 3 bases outside the gene matches. CDR3 nucleotides: TGCAGCGTTGCAGCGGGAGGGGGCTACGAGCAGTACTTC. Translating gives CSVAAGGGYEQYF.

This clonotype was recorded a few times. The chain recombines TRBV6-1 with TRBJ1-1; no firm D call. CDR1 is MNHNS, CDR2 SASEGT, per germline. The V gene lost 5 bases and the J gene lost 1 base, with 14 bases spanning the gap. The CDR3 loop spans 15 amino acids. The CDR3: CASSQGSPPNTEAFF. The CDR3 DNA follows: TGTGCCAGCAGTCAAGGGAGCCCCCCGAACACTGAAGCTTTCTTT.

The rearrangement links TRBV7-9 to TRBJ2-1; D gene unclear. This CDR3 is built from 14 residues. CDR1 is SEHNR, CDR2 FQNEAQ, per germline (reference sequence). V was shortened by 7 bases and J by 2 bases, with 12 bases between the two germline ends. The CDR3 here is CASTRMETYNEQFF. The CDR3 DNA reads TGTGCCAGCACCCGAATGGAAACCTACAATGAGCAGTTCTTC.

The chain employs TRBV29-1 and TRBJ2-1; D is ambiguous. The CDR3 is 15 residues long. Looked up from germline, CDR1 is SQVTM and CDR2 is ANQGSEA. Trimming removed 3 bases from V and 6 bases from J, with 18 bases in between. The chain's CDR3 is CSVEGPNFLGNEQFF. The DNA for the CDR3 is TGCAGCGTTGAGGGCCCTAATTTTCTCGGCAATGAGCAGTTCTTC.

The chain carries TRBV12-3 or TRBV12-4 and TRBJ2-1; D remains ambiguous. This CDR3 has 12 residues. Trimming shortened V by 5 bases and J by 7 bases, and 9 bases separated the two germline ends. This CDR3 is CASSPQPNEQFF. The CDR3 DNA reads TGTGCCAGCAGTCCCCAGCCTAATGAGCAGTTCTTC.

The chain joins TRBV5-1 to TRBJ2-5; D is perhaps TRBD2 (6 bases). CDR3 length: 14 amino acids. The germline CDR1 and CDR2 sequences are SGHRS and YFSETQ. With 4 bases removed from V and 4 bases from J, the gap between germline ends came to 14 bases. As DNA, the CDR3 is TGCGCCAGCAGCCAAACTCAGGGAGGAGAGACCCAGTACTTC. Amino acid sequence: CASSQTQGGETQYF.

This clonotype was recorded a few times. The CDR3 loop is CASSQRGGPAGFTEDTQYF. The CDR3 DNA reads as TGTGCCAGCAGCCAAAGGGGGGGACCCGCGGGGTTTACTGAAGATACGCAGTATTTT. The chain combines TRBV4-2 with TRBJ2-3, with a weak D call TRBD2 (7 bases). Trimming took off 2 bases at V and 5 bases at J, with 26 bases between the two ends. The CDR3 has 19 amino acids. Germline assignment: CDR1 LGHNA and CDR2 YNFKEQ.

The gene calls are TRBV6-1 and TRBJ1-6; no reliable D call. The CDR3 has 16 amino acids. The ends were cut back, 2 bases at V and 9 bases at J, with 17 bases in the middle. Germline V gene sequence: CDR1 MNHNS, CDR2 SASEGT. CDR3 in amino acids: CASSESLGRPSSPLHF. The CDR3 bases are TGTGCCAGCAGTGAAAGTCTGGGCAGGCCCTCTTCACCCCTCCACTTT.

The gene calls are TRBV7-8 and TRBJ2-1; 11 nucleotides line up with TRBD1. The CDR3 is 15 amino acids. In germline, CDR1 is SGHVS, CDR2 FQNEAQ. V shed 3 bases, J shed 5 bases, and the junction held 3 bases outside the gene matches. This CDR3 reads CASSLDRGLNNEQFF. The CDR3 DNA reads TGTGCCAGCAGCTTGGACAGGGGGCTTAACAATGAGCAGTTCTTC.

This chain connects TRBV28 to TRBJ2-5, with D perhaps TRBD1 or TRBD2 (7 bases each). V lost 7 bases to trimming and J lost 2 bases, with 23 bases between them. Germline assignment: CDR1 MDHEN and CDR2 SYDVKM. The CDR3 covers 17 residues. The CDR3 DNA follows: TGTGCCAGCAACCACCCCTTTCGACAGGGACTACAAGAGACCCAGTACTTC. Protein sequence: CASNHPFRQGLQETQYF. The variable domain in full, completed from reference TRBV28 and TRBJ2-5, reads DVKVTQSSRYLVKRTGEKVFLECVQDMDHENMFWYRQDPGLGLRLIYFSYDVKMKEKGDIPEGYSVSREKKERFSLILESASTNQTSMYLCASNHPFRQGLQETQYFGPGTRLLVL.

This sequence joins TRBV20-1 and TRBJ2-6; D gene ambiguous. The germline gives CDR1 DFQATT, CDR2 SNEGSKA (reference sequence). The CDR3 sequence is 15 residues long. The germline V and J ends were trimmed by 3 bases and 4 bases, with 13 bases remaining between them. DNA for the CDR3: TGCAGTGCTAGTGGGCAATCGGAGGGGGCCAACGTCCTGACTTTC. It yields the protein CSASGQSEGANVLTF.

The chain recombines TRBV6-1 with TRBJ2-1; TRBD1 matches at 11 bases. The germline gives CDR1 MNHNS, CDR2 SASEGT. The trim removed 2 bases at V and 3 bases at J, leaving 3 bases unmatched. The CDR3 has 16 residues. CDR3 in amino acids: CASSEHGTGGYNEQFF. DNA of the CDR3: TGTGCCAGCAGTGAACACGGGACAGGGGGCTACAATGAGCAGTTCTTC.

The chain is built from TRBV20-1 and TRBJ2-3; maybe TRBD2 (6 bases). V was shortened by 1 base and J by 2 bases, with 13 bases between the two germline ends. The V gene's germline CDR1 is DFQATT and CDR2 SNEGSKA (reference sequence). This CDR3 region has 15 residues. The CDR3, as DNA: TGCAGTGCTAGAGTTACGGGAGCGTACACAGATACGCAGTATTTT. Protein: CSARVTGAYTDTQYF.

As for this clonotype: Relative to the germline gene, one junction end is altered; a read error may explain this. The chain combines TRBV6-2 or TRBV6-3 with TRBJ2-7; no reliable D call. The CDR3 loop spans 12 amino acids. Looked up from germline, CDR1 is MNHEY and CDR2 is SVGEGT. The DNA of the CDR3 is TGTGCCAGCAGTTACTCGTTCTACGAGCAGCACTTC. Residues: CASSYSFYEQHF.

This clonotype was picked up many times. The V call is TRBV10-3, the J call TRBJ1-2; a weak D match, TRBD1 (6 bases). The CDR3 loop spans 16 amino acids. Trimming left V 2 bases short and J 4 bases short, with 17 bases between. Germline V gives CDR1 ENHRY, CDR2 SYGVKD. CDR3 in amino acids: CAISEIAGEGIYGYTF. For the CDR3, the DNA is TGTGCCATCAGTGAGATCGCAGGGGAAGGGATCTATGGCTACACCTTC.